A selection of T cell receptor beta chains follows, all from one sample in a study of OX40 agonist ivuxolimab in advanced cancers. The repertoire was sequenced with immunoSEQ multiplex PCR; TCRdb's copy has only in-frame clones and lacks some. The sample contains approximately 81,000 clones, approximately 86% of which appear only once. This specimen consisted of CD4+ or CD8+ T cells sorted from blood, obtained in a trial of the OX40 agonist ivuxolimab. The receptors were sampled from an adult with an advanced solid tumor such as melanoma, head and neck, liver or kidney cancer. CDR3s include the opening cysteine and the closing phenylalanine or tryptophan. The order of the fields is CDR3 length, clone size, J gene, V gene, D gene, CDR3 protein, CDR3 DNA. D genes are given only for firm matches. Rows may omit the clone size; those that give it use once, few, many or a size class.

>15|few|TRBJ2-6|TRBV6-5|.
CASTPEGTGANVLTF
TGTGCCAGCACCCCGGAGGGGACTGGGGCCAACGTCCTGACTTTC
>14|.|TRBJ1-2|TRBV19|.
CASSMIGTMDGYTF
TGTGCCAGTAGTATGATTGGGACCATGGATGGCTACACCTTC
>12|few|TRBJ1-2|TRBV7-9|.
CASSLEKDGYTF
TGTGCCAGCAGCTTAGAAAAAGATGGCTACACCTTC
>22|.|TRBJ2-7|TRBV10-1|TRBD2
CASSEPRTSGRAVLPPYYEQYF
TGCGCCAGCAGTGAGCCCCGGACTAGCGGGAGGGCGGTGCTACCTCCCTACTACGAGCAGTACTTC
>16|.|TRBJ1-5|TRBV12-5|TRBD1
CASGLITDRGEQPQHF
TGTGCTAGTGGTTTGATTACAGACAGGGGGGAACAGCCCCAGCATTTT
>15|once|TRBJ2-3|TRBV7-2|.
CASSQRGVSTDTQYF
TGTGCCAGCAGCCAGCGTGGGGTCAGCACAGATACGCAGTATTTT
>12|.|TRBJ1-3|TRBV7-2|.
CASSATGNTIYF
TGTGCCAGCAGCGCAACAGGAAACACCATATATTTT
>16|.|TRBJ2-3|TRBV5-1|.
CASSQGQGGPTDTQYF
TGCGCCAGCAGCCAGGGACAAGGAGGCCCCACAGATACGCAGTATTTT
>14|.|TRBJ1-1|TRBV7-2|.
CASSGRLKGTEAFF
TGTGCCAGCAGCGGGCGACTGAAAGGCACTGAAGCTTTCTTT
>15|once|TRBJ2-3|TRBV6-5|.
CASSYSPVQTDTQYF
TGTGCCAGCAGTTACTCGCCGGTCCAGACAGATACGCAGTATTTT
>11|.|TRBJ2-7|TRBV25-1|.
CASRGAYEQYF
TGTGCCAGCAGGGGGGCCTACGAGCAGTACTTC
>14|.|TRBJ2-5|TRBV5-1|.
CASSPGRVQETQYF
TGCGCCAGCAGCCCGGGACGAGTTCAAGAGACCCAGTACTTC
>14|.|TRBJ1-1|TRBV6-5|.
CASSYLAPGTEAFF
TGTGCCAGCAGTTACTTAGCCCCGGGCACTGAAGCTTTCTTT
>17|.|TRBJ2-2|TRBV7-3|.
CASSLSSGFGITGELFF
TGTGCCAGCAGCTTAAGTTCGGGCTTCGGGATCACCGGGGAGCTGTTTTTT
>15|.|TRBJ2-1|TRBV11-2|.
CASSLELLENNEQFF
TGTGCCAGCAGCTTAGAGCTTCTAGAGAACAATGAGCAGTTCTTC
>15|.|TRBJ2-7|TRBV5-6|.
CASSLDLQGAHEQYF
TGTGCCAGCAGCTTGGACCTTCAGGGAGCCCACGAGCAGTACTTC
>13|.|TRBJ2-7|TRBV5-1|.
CASSFGNSYEQYF
TGCGCCAGCAGCTTTGGCAACTCCTACGAGCAGTACTTC
>11|.|TRBJ1-6|TRBV18|.
CASSAGSPLHF
TGTGCCAGCTCAGCCGGATCACCCCTCCACTTT
>16|.|TRBJ1-4|TRBV11-2|.
CASSLVRGSFNEKLFF
TGTGCCAGCAGCTTAGTTCGGGGGTCCTTTAATGAAAAACTGTTTTTT
>14|.|TRBJ2-2|TRBV7-3|.
CASSLNQGIGELFF
TGTGCCAGCAGCTTAAATCAGGGAATCGGGGAGCTGTTTTTT
>15|.|TRBJ2-7|TRBV23-1|.
CASSQSGKLRHEQYF
TGCGCCAGCAGTCAATCAGGTAAACTTCGTCACGAGCAGTACTTC
>16|.|TRBJ2-1|TRBV7-6|.
CASSPTDVASRNEQFF
TGTGCCAGCAGCCCCACCGACGTAGCCAGTCGTAATGAGCAGTTCTTC
>16|.|TRBJ2-3|TRBV5-1|TRBD2
CASSPDTSGRVDTQYF
TGCGCCAGCAGCCCCGACACTAGCGGGAGGGTAGATACGCAGTATTTT
>15|.|TRBJ1-5|TRBV7-6|TRBD1
CASSRTGFGGQPQHF
TGTGCCAGCAGCCGGACAGGGTTTGGGGGTCAGCCCCAGCATTTT
>13|.|TRBJ2-5|TRBV7-7|.
CASSLSGQETQYF
TGTGCCAGCAGCTTATCAGGCCAAGAGACCCAGTACTTC
>15|.|TRBJ2-7|TRBV6-1|TRBD1
CASREPGTGSAEQYF
TGTGCCAGCAGAGAGCCCGGGACAGGGTCAGCCGAGCAGTACTTC
>18|.|TRBJ2-2|TRBV4-2|.
CASSQERVGYVNTGELFF
TGTGCCAGCAGCCAAGAACGGGTCGGGTATGTGAACACCGGGGAGCTGTTTTTT
>15|once|TRBJ2-1|TRBV7-9|TRBD1
CASSLRGTAYNEQFF
TGTGCCAGCAGCTTACGAGGGACAGCCTACAATGAGCAGTTCTTC
>13|.|TRBJ1-1|TRBV19|.
CASIKLRGAEAFF
TGTGCCAGTATCAAACTTAGGGGGGCTGAAGCTTTCTTT
>16|once|TRBJ2-3|TRBV9|TRBD2
CASSFQPGGGTDTQYF
TGTGCCAGCAGCTTCCAACCCGGGGGGGGCACAGATACGCAGTATTTT
>14|.|TRBJ1-4|TRBV25-1|.
CASRRTETNEKLFF
TGTGCCAGCAGGCGGACGGAAACTAATGAAAAACTGTTTTTT
>13|once|TRBJ1-4|TRBV5-4|.
CASSENTNEKLFF
TGTGCCAGCAGCGAGAACACTAATGAAAAACTGTTTTTT
>14|.|TRBJ2-6|TRBV9|.
CARVGGAGANVLTF
TGTGCCAGGGTAGGGGGTGCTGGGGCCAACGTCCTGACTTTC
>15|.|TRBJ1-1|TRBV6-6|.
CASISRGEGVTEAFF
TGTGCCAGCATTTCGCGGGGAGAAGGTGTGACTGAAGCTTTCTTT
>14|.|TRBJ2-1|TRBV19|.
CASSIAPAYNEQFF
TGTGCCAGTAGTATAGCCCCAGCATACAATGAGCAGTTCTTC
>15|.|TRBJ2-7|TRBV7-7|.
CASSFGRGATYEQYF
TGTGCCAGCAGCTTCGGTCGCGGTGCGACCTACGAGCAGTACTTC
>15|.|TRBJ2-1|TRBV5-1|TRBD2
CASSLEGLDYNEQFF
TGCGCCAGCAGCTTGGAGGGACTAGACTACAATGAGCAGTTCTTC
>13|.|TRBJ1-6|TRBV19|.
CASSGQNNSPLHF
TGTGCCAGTAGTGGACAGAATAATTCACCCCTCCACTTT
>14|.|TRBJ2-7|TRBV19|.
CASSMAPQTYEQYF
TGTGCCAGTAGTATGGCACCTCAAACCTACGAGCAGTACTTC
>13|.|TRBJ1-4|TRBV7-9|.
CASSLAGGEKLFF
TGTGCCAGCAGCTTAGCGGGCGGAGAAAAACTGTTTTTT
>13|.|TRBJ1-4|TRBV27|.
CASRPSGGEKLFF
TGTGCCAGCAGGCCTTCGGGGGGTGAAAAACTGTTTTTT
>15|.|TRBJ2-5|TRBV18|.
CASSPKATGRETQYF
TGTGCCAGCTCACCAAAGGCCACAGGTCGGGAGACCCAGTACTTC
>15|.|TRBJ2-2|TRBV29-1|.
CSVEVGSTNTGELFF
TGCAGCGTTGAAGTTGGGAGTACGAACACCGGGGAGCTGTTTTTT
>15|.|TRBJ1-3|TRBV18|.
CASSPGSTSGNTIYF
TGTGCCAGCTCACCAGGGAGTACTAGTGGAAACACCATATATTTT
>15|.|TRBJ2-7|TRBV28|TRBD2
CASSSGVAGAHEQYF
TGTGCCAGCAGCTCAGGGGTAGCGGGAGCCCACGAGCAGTACTTC
>14|.|TRBJ1-1|TRBV10-1|.
CASSERPMGTEAFF
TGCGCCAGCAGTGAGCGACCGATGGGCACTGAAGCTTTCTTT
>16|.|TRBJ2-5|TRBV5-6|TRBD2
CASSLVAGRGQETQYF
TGTGCCAGCAGCTTGGTAGCGGGGAGAGGGCAAGAGACCCAGTACTTC
>15|.|TRBJ1-2|TRBV11-2|.
CASSPPPGTNYGYTF
TGTGCCAGCAGTCCCCCCCCAGGGACTAACTATGGCTACACCTTC
>16|.|TRBJ2-4|TRBV4-3|TRBD2
CASSQDMGTPGGIQYF
TGCGCCAGCAGCCAAGATATGGGGACCCCGGGGGGGATTCAGTACTTC